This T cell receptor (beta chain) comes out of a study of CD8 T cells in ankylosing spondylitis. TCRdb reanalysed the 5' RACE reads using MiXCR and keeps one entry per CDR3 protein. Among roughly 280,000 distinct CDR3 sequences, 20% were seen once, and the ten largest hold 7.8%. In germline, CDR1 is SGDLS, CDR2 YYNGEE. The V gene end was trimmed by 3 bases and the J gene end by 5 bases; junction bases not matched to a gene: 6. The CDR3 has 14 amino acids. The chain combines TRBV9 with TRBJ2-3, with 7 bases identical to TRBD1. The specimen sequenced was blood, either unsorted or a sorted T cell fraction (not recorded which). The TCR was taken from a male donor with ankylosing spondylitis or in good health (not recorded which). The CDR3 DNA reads TGTGCCAGCAGCGCCCTGAGGGGGCAAGATACGCAGTATTTT. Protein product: CASSALRGQDTQYF.